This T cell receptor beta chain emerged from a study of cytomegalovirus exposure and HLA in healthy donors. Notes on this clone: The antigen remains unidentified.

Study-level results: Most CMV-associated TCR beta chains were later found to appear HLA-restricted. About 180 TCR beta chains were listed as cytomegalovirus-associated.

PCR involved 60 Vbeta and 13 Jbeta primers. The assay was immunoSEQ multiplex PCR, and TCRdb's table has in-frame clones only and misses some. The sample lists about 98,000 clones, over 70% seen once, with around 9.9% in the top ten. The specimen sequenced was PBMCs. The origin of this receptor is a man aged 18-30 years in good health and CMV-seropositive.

CDR3 amino acids: CASSQGNTEAFF. The CDR3 bases are TGTGCCAGCAGTCAGGGAAACACTGAAGCTTTCTTT. The rearrangement links TRBV11-3 to TRBJ1-1; possibly TRBD1 for D (5 bases). The CDR3 runs to 12 residues. Germline V CDR1 and CDR2: SGHNT, YENEEA. Trimming removed 6 bases at V and 2 bases at J, with 7 bases between. Drawing the rest from reference TRBV11-3 and TRBJ1-1, the complete variable domain is EAGVVQSPRYKIIEKKQPVAFWCNPISGHNTLYWYLQNLGQGPELLIRYENEEAVDDSQLPKDRFSAERLKGVDSTLKIQPAELGDSAVYLCASSQGNTEAFFGQGTRLTVV.